This paragraph reports one T cell receptor beta chain. The antigen it recognizes is unknown. Base qualities are not at hand, and no much larger clone is one base apart. The data stem from a study of prognosis after radiotherapy for stage I lung cancer (dated by TCRdb to about 2021). Background for the entire study: Between April 2018 and 2019, some 18 patients with stage I NSCLC were enrolled in Nanjing, China. The patients included approximately 15 who had newly diagnosed primary stage I lung tumors, along with roughly 5 others who had oligometastatic NSCLC after their primary tumor had been surgically resected. Every patient was regarded as medically inoperable, because of comorbidities in some 12 cases and refusal of surgery in roughly seven cases. The cohort was made up of about twelve men and a handful of women, with a median age of around 70 years and an age range of about 50 to 95 years. On tumor histology, twelve patients had adenocarcinoma and roughly 7 had squamous cell carcinoma. SBRT was given in 3 to 5 fractions with a biologically effective dose of at least 100 Gy, using image-guided IMRT or VMAT. No patient received concurrent therapy alongside SBRT. After SBRT, distant metastases developed in about 20% of the 19 patients at a median of 7 months, while the remaining 15 patients had no significant progression. This study profiled peripheral blood TCR beta repertoires from stage I NSCLC patients before and after stereotactic body radiotherapy and linked the repertoires to distant failure. The study took one blood sample before SBRT and one after SBRT from each of around 20 patients and sequenced all 40 or so samples.

Two rounds of multiplex PCR were performed to amplify the TCR beta CDR3 region from genomic DNA. In the first PCR round, primers specific to each TRBV and TRBJ gene were used, and the primer sequences were filed in Chinese patent CN105087789A. Universal primers were used in the second PCR round. The Roche High Pure PCR Template Preparation Kit was used to extract genomic DNA from frozen PBMCs. Paired-end sequencing with 151 bp reads was performed on the libraries using an Illumina HiSeq 3000. For the original study's pipeline: Raw reads lacking the multiplex PCR primer sequences were removed with CutAdapt. Using PEAR, the high-quality paired reads were merged into contigs. By aligning each contig to reference sequences, MiXCR assigned the TRB V, D and J gene segments to that contig. CDR3 sequences were clustered by base quality and sequence similarity to remove sequencing errors. Diversity was measured as Shannon entropy normalized by the natural log of productive TCR sequence number. One minus Shannon entropy divided by the natural log of the number of unique clonotypes was used as the definition of clonality. The Youden index of ROC curves was used to select progression-free survival cut-offs for repertoire metrics, and analyses were performed in R 3.5.3. Using fastp trimming at Q25 and MiXCR clonotype assembly, TCRdb reanalyzed the public sequencing data and kept in-frame beta chains. Here each entry gathers all rows of one CDR3 protein and keeps the most common genes and DNA. These V and J calls are TCRdb output, not the study's own analysis. The sample yields about 23,000 distinct CDR3 sequences; more than 40% were counted once. Jointly, the top ten make up less than 40% of the sample.

A history of other malignancies or of prior chemotherapy or radiotherapy was absent in all patients, and node-negative disease was shown on CT and PET/CT in all patients. Roughly 6 milliliters of peripheral venous blood were drawn into EDTA tubes at each of two time points. PBMCs were isolated by Ficoll-Paque Plus density-gradient centrifugation. Immediately after collection, samples were stored at -80 degrees C until analysis. The CDR3, from cysteine to phenylalanine, totals 16 residues. Kept here is only the CDR3 DNA, which spans 48 bases and is read in frame from base 1. The germline V gene (reference sequence) supplies CDR1 LNHNV and CDR2 YYDKDF. The junction shows trimming of 1 base on V and 2 bases on J, plus 13 bases between the germline ends. Results and caveats for the whole study, not just this receptor: None of the reported P values were adjusted for multiple comparisons. No determination of tumor specificity was made for expanded TCR clones. Post-SBRT Shannon entropy and its change from baseline were lower in patients who developed distant metastases; baseline Shannon entropy was not associated with metastases. A decrease in unique TCR clone counts was observed after SBRT (median about 10,000 before versus fewer than 8,000 after; Wilcoxon paired P=0.011). TRBV and TRBJ usage frequencies reportedly differed by metastasis status, in two V genes at baseline and in about 10 V and two J genes after SBRT. The study was limited by its small cohort and short follow-up, and the findings require independent validation.

The sample in question was PBMCs, obtained before or after stereotactic body radiation therapy (not recorded which). The receptor was isolated from a donor at least 50 years old with non-small cell lung cancer. The chain is assembled from TRBV15 and TRBJ2-3; the best D guess is TRBD1, with 5 bases matching. The CDR3 protein sequence reads: CATSRGEGEYTDTQYF. The bases are TGTGCCACCAGCAGAGGTGAAGGGGAATACACAGATACGCAGTATTTT.